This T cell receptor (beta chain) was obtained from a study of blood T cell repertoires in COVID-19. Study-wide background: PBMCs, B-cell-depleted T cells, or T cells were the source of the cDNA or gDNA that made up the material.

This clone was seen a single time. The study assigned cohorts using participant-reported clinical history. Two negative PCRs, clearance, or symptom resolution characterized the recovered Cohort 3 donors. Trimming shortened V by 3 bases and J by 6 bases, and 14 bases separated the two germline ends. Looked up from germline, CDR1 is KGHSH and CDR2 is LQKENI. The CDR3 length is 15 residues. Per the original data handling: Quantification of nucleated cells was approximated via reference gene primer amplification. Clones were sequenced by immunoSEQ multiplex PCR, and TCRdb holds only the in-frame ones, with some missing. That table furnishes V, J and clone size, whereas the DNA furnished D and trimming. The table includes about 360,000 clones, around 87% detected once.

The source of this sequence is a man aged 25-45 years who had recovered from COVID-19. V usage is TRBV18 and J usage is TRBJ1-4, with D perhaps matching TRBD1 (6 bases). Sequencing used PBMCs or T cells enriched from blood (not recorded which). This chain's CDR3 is CASSPAGGPDEKLFF. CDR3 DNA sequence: TGTGCCAGCTCACCCGCGGGGGGGCCAGATGAAAAACTGTTTTTT.